This T cell receptor (beta chain) was sequenced during a study of blood T cells in healthy people across ages. Each donor supplied approximately 10 milliliters of peripheral blood. Findings and caveats of the study: Relative to aged donors, long-lived donors carried more naive CD4+ cells and displayed higher diversity.

Only a few counts were recorded for this clonotype. Antigen unknown. Sample-barcoded 5' priming and a J-beta primer mix drove a second PCR of roughly 6 to 12 cycles. TCRdb re-called the 5' RACE reads through MiXCR, storing one row per CDR3 protein. The sample contains about 650,000 distinct CDR3 sequences, about 32% of which appear only once. The specimen was blood. This receptor was identified in a woman of 80 years or more in good health.

The CDR3 sequence is CASSDYRAERQHF. For the CDR3, the DNA is TGTGCCAGCTCCGATTATAGAGCGGAACGCCAGCATTTT. This rearrangement joins TRBV6-2 or TRBV6-3 to TRBJ1-5; D not resolved. CDR1 and CDR2 from the germline V gene are MNHEY and SVGEGT. The CDR3 is 13 amino acids. The V end lost 8 bases, the J end lost 12 bases, and 20 bases lay between the germline ends.